One and the same sample provided the 15 T cell receptor beta chains below, sequenced in a study of cytomegalovirus exposure and HLA in healthy donors. Primers: 60 Vbeta forward and 13 Jbeta reverse. Generated by immunoSEQ multiplex PCR, the TCRdb table keeps only in-frame clones and is missing some. The data hold 190,000 or so clones, with 75% to 90% observed a single time. The sequenced sample was PBMCs. The receptors stem from a man aged 45-60 years in good health and CMV-seronegative.

Concerning this clone: One end of the junction varies from germline; a read error may be responsible. The chain carries TRBV28 and TRBJ2-2; D possibly corresponds to TRBD2 (5 bases). CDR3 length: 11 amino acids. Germline V CDR1 and CDR2: MDHEN, SYDVKM. CDR3 sequence (DNA): TGTGCCAGCACGAACACCGGGGAGTTGTTTTTT. Amino acids: CASTNTGELFF. Full variable domain (remainder filled in from reference TRBV28 and TRBJ2-2): DVKVTQSSRYLVKRTGEKVFLECVQDMDHENMFWYRQDPGLGLRLIYFSYDVKMKEKGDIPEGYSVSREKKERFSLILESASTNQTSMYLCASTNTGELFFGEGSRLTVL.

The chain carries TRBV7-9 and TRBJ1-1; D unclear. CDR1 SEHNR and CDR2 FQNEAQ come from the germline V gene (reference sequence). V gave up 2 bases and J gave up 2 bases, with 9 bases separating them. The CDR3 has 14 amino acids. The CDR3 loop is CASSLMSHNTEAFF. The CDR3 nucleotides are TGTGCCAGCAGCTTAATGTCCCATAACACTGAAGCTTTCTTT.

The chain recombines TRBV29-1 with TRBJ1-2; TRBD1 aligns across 10 bases. CDR1 is SQVTM and CDR2 is ANQGSEA in the germline V gene. V gave up 5 bases and J gave up 7 bases; unmatched junction bases: 10. The CDR3 extends over 14 amino acids. The CDR3 spells CSVIGTGDGRGYTF. CDR3 nucleotide sequence: TGCAGCGTTATAGGGACAGGGGATGGTCGTGGCTACACCTTC.

This clone showed up just once. The V and J genes are TRBV30 and TRBJ2-1; TRBD2 matches at 8 bases. The CDR3 extends over 12 amino acids. Germline V gives CDR1 GTSNPN, CDR2 SVGIG (reference sequence). Trimming took 8 bases from V and 4 from J; bases not matched to a gene: 4. CDR3 residues: CAGTSGYNEQFF. The CDR3 nucleotides are TGTGCCGGGACTAGTGGTTACAATGAGCAGTTCTTC.

The CDR3 region has the DNA TGTGCCAGCAGTCCCGACTCGATGGTGAACACTGAAGCTTTCTTT. This translates into CASSPDSMVNTEAFF. V gene TRBV6-1 combines with J gene TRBJ1-1; no definite D call. V dropped 5 bases and J dropped 0 bases, with 13 bases sitting between them. Germline CDR1 is MNHNS and CDR2 is SASEGT. The CDR3 totals 15 residues.

This clone was seen only a few times. The chain joins TRBV4-3 to TRBJ1-1; 9 bases fit TRBD1. The V and J ends lost 3 bases and 5 bases, in that order; junction bases with no gene match: 4. Germline V lookup: CDR1 LGHNA, CDR2 YSLEER. The CDR3 loop spans 14 amino acids. CDR3 amino acids: CASSHSDRGTEAFF. CDR3 bases: TGCGCCAGCAGCCACTCGGACAGGGGAACTGAAGCTTTCTTT.

The rearrangement links TRBV18 to TRBJ1-2; 7 bases line up with TRBD1. The germline CDR1 and CDR2 sequences are KGHSH and LQKENI. The CDR3 is 14 residues long. J gave up 3 bases and V 2 bases, and 3 bases lay outside the gene matches. This chain's CDR3 is CASSPIGTDYGYTF. Here the CDR3 DNA reads TGTGCCAGCTCACCAATCGGGACAGACTATGGCTACACCTTC. The variable domain in full, completed from reference TRBV18 and TRBJ1-2, reads NAGVMQNPRHLVRRRGQEARLRCSPMKGHSHVYWYRQLPEEGLKFMVYLQKENIIDESGMPKERFSAEFPKEGPSILRIQQVVRGDSAAYFCASSPIGTDYGYTFGSGTRLTVV.

The chain uses TRBV2 and TRBJ2-7, with 7 positions matching TRBD1. The germline gives CDR1 SNHLY, CDR2 FYNNEI. V lost 6 bases, J lost 2 bases, and 7 bases stayed unmatched. This CDR3 spans 14 amino acids. The chain's CDR3 is CASSRTGTTYEQYF. As DNA, the CDR3 is TGTGCCAGCAGCAGGACAGGAACGACCTACGAGCAGTACTTC. Based on the CDR3 plus reference TRBV2 and TRBJ2-7, the full variable domain is EPEVTQTPSHQVTQMGQEVILRCVPISNHLYFYWYRQILGQKVEFLVSFYNNEISEKSEIFDDQFSVERPDGSNFTLKIRSTKLEDSAMYFCASSRTGTTYEQYFGPGTRLTVT.

The chain is built from TRBV11-2 and TRBJ2-7; 10 bases map to TRBD1. V dropped 5 bases and J dropped 4; count of bases not matched to a gene: 8. Germline CDR1 SGHAT, CDR2 FQNNGV. The CDR3 spans 15 residues. CDR3 nucleotide sequence: TGTGCCAGCAGCCCCGGGACAGGGGATAGGTACGAGCAGTACTTC. Protein: CASSPGTGDRYEQYF.

The V call is TRBV7-9, the J call TRBJ1-1; tentative D call: TRBD1 (6 bases). This CDR3 is built from 17 residues. Deletions cut 4 bases from V and 5 bases from J, with 23 bases between. Germline CDR1 is SEHNR and CDR2 is FQNEAQ (reference sequence). CDR3 loop: CASSSVGQPSPGTEAFF. For the CDR3, the DNA is TGTGCCAGCAGCTCGGTTGGACAGCCTTCCCCGGGAACTGAAGCTTTCTTT.

Details on this clone: One end of the junction does not line up with germline, which may come from a read error. The chain links TRBV28 to TRBJ2-7; TRBD2 might be the D (5 bases). There are 13 residues in the CDR3. In germline, CDR1 is MDHEN, CDR2 SYDVKM. CDR3 in amino acids: CASSRGSSYVQYF. For the CDR3, the DNA is TGTGCCAGCAGCAGAGGGAGCTCCTACGTGCAGTACTTC.

The V gene is TRBV7-9, the J gene TRBJ2-3; D may be TRBD2 (5 bases). Germline V gives CDR1 SEHNR, CDR2 FQNEAQ (reference sequence). Deletions cut 3 bases from V and 2 bases from J, with 9 bases between. The CDR3 sequence is 14 residues long. The CDR3 sequence is CASSLRGSTDTQYF. The CDR3, as DNA: TGTGCCAGCAGCTTGAGAGGGTCCACAGATACGCAGTATTTT.

In nucleotides, the CDR3 is TGTGCCAGCAGCCCTGGGGGGACTAGCGGGAGGAGGGGAGATACGCAGTATTTT. Translation: CASSPGGTSGRRGDTQYF. The chain uses TRBV5-4 and TRBJ2-3; the match to TRBD2 covers 15 bases. Germline V gene data show CDR1 as SGHNT and CDR2 as YYREEE (reference sequence). V shed 4 bases, J shed 5 bases, and the junction held 11 bases outside the gene matches. This CDR3 contains 18 residues.

The V gene is TRBV28, the J gene TRBJ1-3; a possible D gene is TRBD1 (6 bases). CDR1 MDHEN and CDR2 SYDVKM come from the germline V gene. V was clipped by 0 bases and J by 0 bases, with 12 bases between them. The CDR3 is 17 amino acids. CDR3 amino acids: CASSLWGGGPSGNTIYF. The CDR3 DNA sequence: TGTGCCAGCAGTTTATGGGGCGGGGGGCCCTCTGGAAACACCATATATTTT.

V and J are TRBV19 and TRBJ1-2, with a weak D call TRBD1 (5 bases). The CDR3 covers 12 residues. Per germline, CDR1 LNHDA and CDR2 SQIVND (reference sequence). Deletions cut 3 bases from V and 8 bases from J, with 10 bases between. Written as DNA, the CDR3 is TGTGCCAGTAGTATCGGGGGTGGGGGCTACACCTTC. This translates into CASSIGGGGYTF.